Listed here is a single T cell receptor beta chain. Its antigen is still unknown. The V gene's germline CDR1 is SGHRS and CDR2 YFSETQ. The CDR3 is made up of 15 amino acids. V lost 5 bases, J lost 1 base, and 15 bases lay in between. The data are from a study of cytomegalovirus exposure and HLA in healthy donors. General study results and limits: Reports described diagnosis of cytomegalovirus status by the classifier as highly specific and sensitive. A later analysis reported that several of the most significant clusters appeared to be linked to common viral pathogens, among them Epstein-Barr virus.

Use of 60 Vbeta and 13 Jbeta primers characterized the PCR. Clones were read by immunoSEQ multiplex PCR, and TCRdb kept only the in-frame ones, dropping some. Of roughly 250,000 clones listed, around 80% are singletons. Sequencing used PBMCs. The receptor comes from a girl aged 2-10 years in good health and CMV-seronegative. The chain uses TRBV5-1 and TRBJ1-1; D perhaps matches TRBD1 (6 bases). The CDR3 loop is CASRLRTGPNTEAFF. CDR3 nucleotides: TGCGCCAGCAGGCTTAGAACAGGGCCGAACACTGAAGCTTTCTTT.